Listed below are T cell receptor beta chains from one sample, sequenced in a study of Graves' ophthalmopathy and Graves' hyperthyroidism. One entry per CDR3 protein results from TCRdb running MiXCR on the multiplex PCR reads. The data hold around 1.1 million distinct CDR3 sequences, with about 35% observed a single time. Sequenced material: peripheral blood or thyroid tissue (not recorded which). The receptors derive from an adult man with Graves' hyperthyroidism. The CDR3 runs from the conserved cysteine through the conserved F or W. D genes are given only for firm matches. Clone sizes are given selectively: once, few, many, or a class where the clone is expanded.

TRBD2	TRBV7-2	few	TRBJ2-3	CASSRESGRVADTQYF	TGTGCCAGCAGCAGGGAGAGCGGGAGGGTCGCAGATACGCAGTATTTT
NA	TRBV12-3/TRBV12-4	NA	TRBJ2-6	CASQLEGHTSSGANVLTF	TGTGCCAGCCAACTTGAAGGACATACGAGCTCTGGGGCCAACGTCCTGACTTTC
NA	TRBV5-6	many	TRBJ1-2	CASSFGQSDYGYTF	TGTGCCAGCAGCTTTGGGCAGTCAGACTATGGCTACACCTTC
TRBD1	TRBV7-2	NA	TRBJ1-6	CASSPTGNVGSPLHF	TGTGCCAGCAGCCCGACAGGGAATGTTGGTTCACCCCTCCACTTT
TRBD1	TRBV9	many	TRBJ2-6	CASSVTGTGANVLTF	TGTGCCAGCAGCGTGACAGGGACTGGGGCCAACGTCCTGACTTTC
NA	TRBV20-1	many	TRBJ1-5	CSARENSNQPQHF	TGCAGTGCTAGAGAGAACAGCAATCAGCCCCAGCATTTT
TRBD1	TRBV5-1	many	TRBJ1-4	CASSSQGAANEKLFF	TGCGCCAGCAGCTCTCAGGGGGCAGCTAATGAAAAACTGTTTTTT
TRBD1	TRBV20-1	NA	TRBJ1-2	CSASQGAQDYGYTF	TGCAGTGCTAGCCAGGGGGCGCAGGACTATGGCTACACCTTC
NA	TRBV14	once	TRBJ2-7	CASSAGQIYEQYF	TGTGCCAGCAGCGCGGGACAGATCTACGAGCAGTACTTC
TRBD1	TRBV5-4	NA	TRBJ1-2	CASSLDRIDYGYTF	TGTGCCAGCAGCCTGGACAGGATCGACTATGGCTACACCTTC
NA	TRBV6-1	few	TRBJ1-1	CASSGLRMNTEAFF	TGTGCCAGCAGTGGCCTGAGGATGAACACTGAAGCTTTCTTT
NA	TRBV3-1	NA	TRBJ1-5	CASSRRETQPQHF	TGTGCCAGCAGCCGCCGGGAGACCCAGCCCCAGCATTTT
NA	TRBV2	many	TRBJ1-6	CASSDYSPLHF	TGTGCCAGCAGTGATTACTCACCCCTCCACTTT
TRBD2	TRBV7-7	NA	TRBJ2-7	CASSTRTRHEQYF	TGTGCCAGCAGCACCAGGACTAGACACGAGCAGTACTTC
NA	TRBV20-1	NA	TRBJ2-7	CSTDGRSSYEQYF	TGCAGTACTGACGGGCGGAGCTCCTACGAGCAGTACTTC